These T cell receptor beta chains were read from a single sample in a study of post-analysis software for immune sequencing data. TCRdb recomputed calls from the PCR reads with MiXCR, one row per CDR3 protein. Here the sample spans hundreds of thousands of distinct CDR3 sequences, around 47% being singletons. Sequencing was done on a sample of blood. These receptors came from a girl aged 10 to 17 with multiple sclerosis. Each CDR3 is given with its conserved first and last residue. The order of the fields is J gene, V gene, clone size, CDR3 length, D gene, CDR3 DNA, CDR3 protein. The D gene is left open where the match is weak. The size of a clone is reported for some rows only, either as once, few or many, or as a class for expanded clones.

TRBJ2-4,TRBV3-1,NA,17,TRBD1,TGTGCCAGCAGCCAAGAACGGACAGGGCAAGCCAAAAACATTCAGTACTTC,CASSQERTGQAKNIQYF
TRBJ1-5,TRBV2,few,13,TRBD1,TGTGCCAGCAGGCAGGGGGAGGATCAGCCCCAGCATTTT,CASRQGEDQPQHF
TRBJ1-1,TRBV29-1,NA,13,NA,TGCAGCGGGAACAGGATCATGAACACTGAAGCTTTCTTT,CSGNRIMNTEAFF
TRBJ2-7,TRBV15,NA,16,TRBD2,TGTGCCACCAGCAGCAGACTAGCGGGGGCCACCTACGAGCAGTACTTC,CATSSRLAGATYEQYF
TRBJ1-2,TRBV10-3,NA,14,TRBD1,TGTGCCATCAGACGGGACAGGAGTAACTATGGCTACACCTTC,CAIRRDRSNYGYTF
TRBJ2-5,TRBV5-6,NA,14,TRBD2,TGTGCCAGCAGCTTCGGGACTAGCGTAGAGACCCAGTACTTC,CASSFGTSVETQYF
TRBJ2-7,TRBV7-9,NA,15,TRBD2,TGTGCCAGCAGCTTAGCTAGCGGGGCCCTATACGAGCAGTACTTC,CASSLASGALYEQYF
TRBJ1-4,TRBV19,NA,18,TRBD1,TGTGCCAGTACCCGACAGGGCACAGCGACATCGGGTAATGAAAAACTGTTTTTT,CASTRQGTATSGNEKLFF
TRBJ2-3,TRBV20-1,NA,16,TRBD1,TGCAGTGCTAGATCCCCGGGACAGGGGGCTCCAGATACGCAGTATTTT,CSARSPGQGAPDTQYF
TRBJ2-1,TRBV28,NA,14,NA,TGTGCCAGCAGAGTCTGGCGCGGAAACAATGAGCAGTTCTTC,CASRVWRGNNEQFF
TRBJ1-2,TRBV24-1,NA,14,NA,TGTGCCACCAGTGACCGGACAGCAAACTATGGCTACACCTTC,CATSDRTANYGYTF
TRBJ1-3,TRBV12-3/TRBV12-4,few,15,TRBD1,TGTGCCAGCACCATTGACAGGGCCACTGGAAACACCATATATTTT,CASTIDRATGNTIYF
TRBJ1-1,TRBV6-5,NA,15,TRBD1,TGTGCCAGCAGTTACTCCGGGACAGCCATGGCGGAAGCTTTCTTT,CASSYSGTAMAEAFF
TRBJ2-7,TRBV14,once,15,TRBD2,TGTGCCAGCAGCCTCCTTCGGGGGGGCGACTACGAGCAGTACTTC,CASSLLRGGDYEQYF
TRBJ1-1,TRBV7-9,NA,12,NA,TGTGCCAGCAGCTTAAACGGGAGAGTAGCTTTCTTT,CASSLNGRVAFF
TRBJ1-1,TRBV5-1,NA,12,NA,TGCGCCAGCAGCTACGGACAAGATGAAGCTTTCTTT,CASSYGQDEAFF
TRBJ2-5,TRBV10-2,few,18,TRBD2,TGCGCCAGCAGTGATAAGCGGGAGGTTGGCGAGTTGGGGGAGACCCAGTACTTC,CASSDKREVGELGETQYF
TRBJ2-7,TRBV5-5,NA,16,NA,TGTGCCAGCAGCCCGGAATGGGGGGGGCGGAGCTACGAGCAGTACTTC,CASSPEWGGRSYEQYF
TRBJ2-1,TRBV7-2,NA,15,TRBD2,TGTGTCAGCAGTAAAACGGGGGGACCTTACAATGAGCAGTTCTTC,CVSSKTGGPYNEQFF
TRBJ2-2,TRBV20-1,NA,16,NA,TGCAGTGCTAGAGATCCGGCGGGTCTCGCCACCGGGGAGCTGTTTTTT,CSARDPAGLATGELFF
TRBJ1-2,TRBV5-1,NA,14,TRBD1,TGCGCCAGCAGCTTTGACAGGGCACTCGGTGGCTACACCTTC,CASSFDRALGGYTF
TRBJ2-1,TRBV25-1,NA,13,NA,TGTGCCAACAGTGAATACCGGCTGAATGAGCAGTTCTTC,CANSEYRLNEQFF
TRBJ2-6,TRBV5-1,once,18,TRBD2,TGCGCCAGCAGCCCCGGACTAGCGGGAGTCTCTGGGGCCAACGTCCTGACTTTC,CASSPGLAGVSGANVLTF
TRBJ1-2,TRBV6-1,NA,14,NA,TGTGCCAGCAGCATCTCCAGACGAGACTATGGCTACACCTTC,CASSISRRDYGYTF